These 14 T cell receptor beta chains originate from one sample sequenced in a study of regulatory T cells in long-lasting Graves disease. Time point specified: newly diagnosed GD, antithyroid drugs for less than 3 months. PBMC-extracted RNA yielded the TCR library. The authors built TCR beta libraries using iRepertoire HTBI primers and Arm-PCR of CDR3 regions. TCRdb re-analysed the multiplex PCR reads in MiXCR, keeping a single row per CDR3 protein. The sample records a few hundred thousand distinct CDR3 sequences, 20% to 25% being singletons. The sequencing here drew on peripheral blood mononuclear cells (PBMCs), taken at new diagnosis, from a patient treated with antithyroid drugs. The receptors were gathered from a female donor with Graves disease.

This clonotype was counted ten times or more. The rearrangement links TRBV7-9 to TRBJ1-2; TRBD1 is a possible D gene (6 bases). The CDR3 spans 13 residues. The germline gives CDR1 SEHNR, CDR2 FQNEAQ (reference sequence). Trimming took off 5 bases at V and 3 bases at J, with 10 bases between the two ends. The CDR3 DNA follows: TGTGCCAGCAGCGAATGGACAGACTATGGCTACACCTTC. Translation gives CASSEWTDYGYTF.

This clonotype was detected once. The CDR3 spells CASCQGQGNTYEQYF. The CDR3 DNA reads as TGTGCCAGCTGCCAGGGACAGGGGAATACCTACGAGCAGTACTTC. The genes are TRBV11-1 and TRBJ2-7; 10 nucleotides agree with TRBD1. The trim removed 8 bases at V and 2 bases at J, leaving 9 bases unmatched. The CDR3 has 15 residues. Germline V gives CDR1 SGHAT, CDR2 FQDESV (reference sequence). The full variable domain, its missing parts supplied by reference TRBV11-1 and TRBJ2-7, is EAEVAQSPRYKITEKSQAVAFWCDPISGHATLYWYRQILGQGPELLVQFQDESVVDDSQLPKDRFSAERLKGVDSTLKIQPAELGDSAMYLCASCQGQGNTYEQYFGPGTRLTVT.

This clonotype was observed many times. The chain combines TRBV7-2 with TRBJ2-1, with a possible D match to TRBD2 (7 bases). This CDR3 has 15 residues. Trimming removed 0 bases at V and 4 bases at J, with 10 bases between. The germline V gene encodes CDR1 SGHTA and CDR2 FQGNSA. CDR3 nucleotide sequence: TGTGCCAGCAGCTTAGCGGGGGGGCCTTACAATGAGCAGTTCTTC. Amino acids: CASSLAGGPYNEQFF.

The rearrangement links TRBV7-2 to TRBJ2-1, with TRBD1 as a possible D gene (6 bases). This CDR3 is 16 amino acids long. Germline V gene sequence: CDR1 SGHTA, CDR2 FQGNSA. V was trimmed by 2 bases and J by 6 bases, leaving 17 bases between them. The CDR3, as DNA: TGTGCCAGCAGCTTATGGGCAGGGGATTCGTTCAATGAGCAGTTCTTC. Its translation is CASSLWAGDSFNEQFF. Full variable domain (outside the CDR3, taken from reference TRBV7-2 and TRBJ2-1): GAGVSQSPSNKVTEKGKDVELRCDPISGHTALYWYRQSLGQGLEFLIYFQGNSAPDKSGLPSDRFSAERTGGSVSTLTIQRTQQEDSAVYLCASSLWAGDSFNEQFFGPGTRLTVL.

This clonotype was recorded a few times. This chain connects TRBV28 to TRBJ1-5; TRBD1 is a possible D gene (6 bases). V dropped 5 bases and J dropped 8 bases, with 10 bases sitting between them. The CDR3 covers 12 residues. Germline loops: CDR1 MDHEN, CDR2 SYDVKM. The DNA for the CDR3 is TGTGCCAGCAGTGGGGGGCGGAAGCCCCAGCATTTT. The encoded protein is CASSGGRKPQHF.

This clonotype occurred many times. This chain connects TRBV6-1 to TRBJ2-6; TRBD2 agrees at 7 bases. The CDR3 is 14 amino acids. With V trimmed by 8 bases and J by 1 base, 2 bases remained unmatched. Per the germline V gene, CDR1 is MNHNS and CDR2 is SASEGT. This chain's CDR3 is CASGRDSGANVLTF. CDR3 DNA sequence: TGTGCCAGCGGGAGGGATTCTGGGGCCAACGTCCTGACTTTC.

The rearrangement links TRBV12-3 or TRBV12-4 to TRBJ2-3; 13 nucleotides align to TRBD2. CDR3 size: 18 residues. V trimming: 6 bases; J trimming: 3 bases; junction bases outside the gene matches: 12. The CDR3 region has the DNA TGTGCCAGCAGACCCGGACTAGCGGGAGTGGCTAGTACAGATACGCAGTATTTT. Encoded protein: CASRPGLAGVASTDTQYF.

In regard to this clonotype: Possible read error: a much larger clone is one base away. This chain links TRBV12-3 or TRBV12-4 with TRBJ1-2, with D perhaps TRBD1 (5 bases). The CDR3 runs to 12 residues. V shed 4 bases and J shed 8 bases, with 11 bases lying between them. CDR3 amino acids: CASSSGPRGYTF. CDR3 DNA: TGTGCCAGCAGTTCAGGGCCGAGAGGCTACACCTTC.

This chain uses TRBV30 with TRBJ1-1, with 10 positions matching TRBD1. The CDR3 covers 10 residues. J was trimmed by 11 bases and V by 5 bases; bases with no gene match: 2. The germline V gene has CDR1 GTSNPN and CDR2 SVGIG (reference sequence). CDR3 DNA: TGTGCCTGGGGGACAGGGGAGGCTTTCTTT. Its protein is CAWGTGEAFF.

V is TRBV9 and J is TRBJ2-5, with 9 bases fitting TRBD2. Germline V gene sequence: CDR1 SGDLS, CDR2 YYNGEE. The length of the CDR3 is 15 residues. Trimming at V came to 3 bases and at J to 5 bases, leaving 8 bases not matched to a gene. The CDR3 bases are TGTGCCAGCAGCGCGAGCGGGACTAGCTGGGAGACCCAGTACTTC. Translated: CASSASGTSWETQYF.

In its sample, this clonotype was seen a few times. The chain has TRBV20-1 and TRBJ2-7, with TRBD1 as a possible D gene (6 bases). The CDR3 contains 13 residues. Germline V lookup: CDR1 DFQATT, CDR2 SNEGSKA (reference sequence). The germline V and J ends were trimmed by 5 bases and 6 bases, with 17 bases remaining between them. CDR3 residues: CSALLVRGSEQYF. CDR3 nucleotides: TGCAGTGCTCTCCTGGTCAGGGGATCCGAGCAGTACTTC.

This clonotype came up many times. The genes are TRBV10-3 and TRBJ2-5; tentatively, D is TRBD1 or TRBD2 (6 bases each). The CDR3 consists of 13 residues. Per germline, CDR1 ENHRY and CDR2 SYGVKD. Deletions cut 4 bases from V and 5 bases from J, with 11 bases between. The CDR3 is CAISVSGAETQYF. The CDR3 bases are TGTGCCATCAGTGTCTCGGGGGCTGAGACCCAGTACTTC.

Ten or more counts support this clonotype. J is TRBJ2-1 and V is TRBV6-1; TRBD1 is a possible D gene (5 bases). V lost 5 bases, J lost 8 bases, and 22 bases lay in between. The CDR3 has 16 residues. CDR1 is MNHNS, CDR2 SASEGT, per germline. In nucleotides, the CDR3 is TGTGCCAGCAGTCAATATAGTACAGGCTCCGAGGATGAGCAGTTCTTC. Encoded protein: CASSQYSTGSEDEQFF.

This clonotype was counted at least ten times. V gene TRBV6-1 combines with J gene TRBJ2-1; 12 bases fit TRBD2. This CDR3 has 14 residues. The V gene end was trimmed by 6 bases and the J gene end by 8 bases; junction bases not matched to a gene: 5. CDR1 is MNHNS, CDR2 SASEGT, per germline. CDR3 nucleotides: TGTGCCAGCAGCCTAGCGGGAGGGCCCTATGAGCAGTTCTTC. Amino acids: CASSLAGGPYEQFF.